The 17 T cell receptor beta chains presented below share a single source sample, sequenced in a study of blood T cell repertoires in COVID-19 (dated by TCRdb to about 2020). The receptor library was made with the immunoSEQ multiplex PCR assay. The source is immuneACCESS, and TCRdb retained only in-frame sequences with V and J called. Part of the clones is not carried over; for the studies checked, unresolved V genes explain less than half of this, and the remainder is unexplained. Here the sample has about 210,000 clones; 80% to 85% occur a single time. The ten largest make up over 9.5% of the sample. The source material was peripheral blood. Receptors originate from an elderly woman with COVID-19, enrolled during active disease.

This clone has just one count. Other DNA sequences of this sample code for an identical CDR3. The chain carries TRBV2 and TRBJ1-1, with TRBD1 identical over 8 bases. J gave up 0 bases and V 6 bases, and 3 bases lay outside the gene matches. The CDR3 length is 14 residues. CDR1 is SNHLY and CDR2 is FYNNEI in the germline V gene. The CDR3 is CASSGQGMNTEAFF. The CDR3 DNA reads TGTGCCAGCAGCGGACAGGGTATGAACACTGAAGCTTTCTTT.

The chain uses TRBV28 and TRBJ1-1, with 11 bases fitting TRBD1. The germline V gene encodes CDR1 MDHEN and CDR2 SYDVKM. The CDR3 length is 15 residues. The V gene end was trimmed by 1 base and the J gene end by 6 bases; junction bases not matched to a gene: 4. CDR3 in amino acids: CASSLSGQGAPEAFF. The CDR3 nucleotides are TGTGCCAGCAGTTTATCCGGACAGGGGGCTCCTGAAGCTTTCTTT.

Here the CDR3 reads CASSRSLAGGTGELFF. The CDR3 DNA sequence: TGTGCCAGCAGTCGAAGTCTAGCGGGGGGAACCGGGGAGCTGTTTTTT. The chain couples TRBV6-6 to TRBJ2-2, with TRBD2 matching 11 bases. Germline assignment: CDR1 MNHNY and CDR2 SVGAGI (reference sequence). The CDR3 is 16 amino acids. V lost 5 bases, J lost 5 bases, and 7 bases stayed unmatched.

V usage is TRBV20-1 and J usage is TRBJ2-3; 8 bases fit TRBD2. Losses at the gene ends were 3 bases for V and 3 bases for J; bases not matched to a gene: 8. The CDR3 extends over 15 amino acids. Germline assignment: CDR1 DFQATT and CDR2 SNEGSKA (reference sequence). DNA of the CDR3: TGCAGTGCTAGTGGTGGCGGGGGGACGACAGATACGCAGTATTTT. Its translation: CSASGGGGTTDTQYF.

The rearrangement links TRBV7-2 to TRBJ1-1; perhaps TRBD1 as D (5 bases). With 0 bases removed from V and 0 bases from J, the gap between germline ends came to 11 bases. The CDR3 is 16 amino acids. CDR1 and CDR2 from the germline V gene are SGHTA and FQGNSA. CDR3 nucleotides: TGTGCCAGCAGCTTAGCCCCAGGGAGGGTGAACACTGAAGCTTTCTTT. This translates into CASSLAPGRVNTEAFF.

The chain combines TRBV6-6 with TRBJ1-6; TRBD1 matches 7 bases. Germline V gene data show CDR1 as MNHNY and CDR2 as SVGAGI (reference sequence). Trimming removed 2 bases from V and 9 bases from J; junction bases left unmatched: 7. The CDR3 is 15 residues long. The DNA of the CDR3 is TGTGCCAGCAGTTACACCGGACAGGATGGTTCACCCCTCCACTTT. It encodes CASSYTGQDGSPLHF.

This clone has a handful of counts. The chain carries TRBV28 and TRBJ1-2; 9 bases are a match to TRBD1. The CDR3 extends over 13 amino acids. Germline loops: CDR1 MDHEN, CDR2 SYDVKM. V lost 6 bases and J lost 4; bases outside the gene matches: 3. CDR3 nucleotides: TGTGCCAGCAGACAGGGGGCCAGCTATGGCTACACCTTC. Its translation is CASRQGASYGYTF.

The V gene is TRBV2, the J gene TRBJ2-7, with D hard to call. The length of the CDR3 is 12 residues. V lost 6 bases to trimming and J lost 7 bases, with 13 bases between them. Germline CDR1 reads SNHLY; CDR2 reads FYNNEI. The CDR3 nucleotides are TGTGCCAGCAGCTCAGTCCCGAAAGAGCAGTACTTC. It yields the protein CASSSVPKEQYF.

The V gene is TRBV27, the J gene TRBJ2-2, with D perhaps matching TRBD1 (5 bases). Deletions cut 5 bases from V and 0 bases from J, with 10 bases between. Germline-derived CDR1 and CDR2 are MNHEY and SMNVEV (reference sequence). The CDR3 loop spans 15 amino acids. In DNA, the CDR3 is TGTGCCAGCAGTCCCCGGACAACGAACACCGGGGAGCTGTTTTTT. Its translation: CASSPRTTNTGELFF.

CDR3 sequence reads: CASSEGGGRGYTF. The CDR3 DNA sequence: TGTGCCAGCAGTGAAGGAGGGGGTAGAGGCTACACCTTC. The chain carries TRBV6-1 and TRBJ1-2; tentatively, D is TRBD1 (6 bases). Per germline, CDR1 MNHNS and CDR2 SASEGT. V was cut by 1 base and J by 8 bases, with 11 bases left in between. This CDR3 spans 13 amino acids.

The rearrangement uses TRBV14 and TRBJ1-1, with D possibly being TRBD1 (6 bases). Per germline, CDR1 SGHDN and CDR2 FVKESK. This CDR3 is built from 17 residues. Trimming cost V 1 base and J 1 base, with 16 bases left between them. The CDR3 coding sequence is TGTGCCAGCAGCCAAGGAAGGGGGAATAATTGGAACACTGAAGCTTTCTTT. This sequence encodes CASSQGRGNNWNTEAFF.

The chain couples TRBV29-1 to TRBJ1-1, with TRBD1 as a possible D gene (5 bases). This CDR3 comprises 12 residues. Deletions cut 1 base from V and 6 bases from J, with 9 bases between. Germline CDR1 SQVTM, CDR2 ANQGSEA. DNA for the CDR3: TGCAGCGTTGAAGCAGGGTCGGCTGAAGCTTTCTTT. Amino acid sequence: CSVEAGSAEAFF.

This rearrangement joins TRBV27 to TRBJ2-7, with TRBD2 as a possible D gene (6 bases). The CDR3 is 19 amino acids. V dropped 1 base and J dropped 2 bases, with 24 bases sitting between them. Per the germline V gene, CDR1 is MNHEY and CDR2 is SMNVEV (reference sequence). The CDR3 loop is CASSLLAQGGRNDAYEQYV. CDR3 in DNA: TGTGCCAGCAGTTTATTGGCCCAGGGAGGCCGAAACGATGCCTACGAGCAGTACGTC.

The chain links TRBV29-1 to TRBJ1-5, with 9 nucleotides matching TRBD1. V lost 5 bases and J lost 5; bases outside the gene matches: 1. The CDR3 contains 12 residues. Germline V gene lookup returns CDR1 SQVTM and CDR2 ANQGSEA. The CDR3 region is CSVRQGDQPQHF. The CDR3 bases are TGCAGCGTTAGACAGGGGGATCAGCCCCAGCATTTT.

Here the CDR3 DNA reads TGTGCCAGCAGCTTAGATATCCGGGTGAACACTGAAGCTTTCTTT. Encoded protein: CASSLDIRVNTEAFF. The V and J genes are TRBV7-8 and TRBJ1-1, with D uncertain. The V gene's germline CDR1 is SGHVS and CDR2 FQNEAQ. Trimming removed 1 base at V and 0 bases at J, with 9 bases between. The CDR3 totals 15 residues.

The rearrangement uses TRBV14 and TRBJ2-1; D is perhaps TRBD2 (5 bases). Germline V gene lookup returns CDR1 SGHDN and CDR2 FVKESK. The CDR3 has 16 amino acids. The ends were cut back, 0 bases at V and 0 bases at J, with 9 bases in the middle. The CDR3 coding sequence is TGTGCCAGCAGCCAAGATACGGGGAGCTCCTACAATGAGCAGTTCTTC. It specifies CASSQDTGSSYNEQFF. Complete variable domain (other parts from reference TRBV14 and TRBJ2-1): EAGVTQFPSHSVIEKGQTVTLRCDPISGHDNLYWYRRVMGKEIKFLLHFVKESKQDESGMPNNRFLAERTGGTYSTLKVQPAELEDSGVYFCASSQDTGSSYNEQFFGPGTRLTVL.

This sequence joins TRBV6-6 and TRBJ1-6, with 7 nucleotides matching TRBD1. This CDR3 contains 14 residues. Germline values: CDR1 MNHNY, CDR2 SVGAGI (reference sequence). J lost 7 bases, V lost 7 bases, and 7 bases had no gene match. For the CDR3, the DNA is TGTGCCAGCATCAGGGGACAGTCCAATTCACCCCTCCACTTT. Translated, it gives CASIRGQSNSPLHF.